This record looks at one T cell receptor beta chain sequence and its context. Antigen specificity is unknown. These data are taken from a study of graft-versus-host responses after intestinal transplantation. Study-wide results and caveats: Early HvG declines after transplant were associated with peak circulating GvH clone levels.

Some clones are missing from TCRdb's copy, which holds only in-frame ones; the method was immunoSEQ multiplex PCR. The sample lists about 19,000 clones; 86% were seen once. V lost 3 bases and J 1 base, leaving 4 bases between the germline ends. This CDR3 region has 12 residues. Germline V gene lookup returns CDR1 ENHRY and CDR2 SYGVKD. Sequencing used PBMCs, obtained less than 240 days after intestinal transplant. This receptor was taken from a human patient who received an intestinal transplant, so some T cells may come from the graft donor. V gene TRBV10-3 combines with J gene TRBJ2-7; D is unresolved. CDR3 sequence reads: CAISDQSYEQYF. CDR3 in DNA: TGTGCCATCAGTGACCAGTCCTACGAGCAGTACTTC.